Here is one TCR beta chain with its context. This entry is derived from a study of technical replicates of blood from several donors. Assay used: immunoSEQ multiplex PCR; TCRdb lists only in-frame clones, some missing. Of about 49,000 clones in the sample, 80% to 95% were seen once. Germline V gene data show CDR1 as MNHEY and CDR2 as SVGAGI. CDR3 size: 15 residues. V shed 7 bases and J shed 6 bases, with 20 bases lying between them. This chain uses TRBV6-5 with TRBJ2-3, with a weak D call TRBD2 (7 bases). Source material: PBMCs. This clonotype was obtained from a human donor in good health. Some clones in this sample may be carry-over from other donors' samples. The CDR3 loop reads CASKVRTGGRDTQYF. CDR3 DNA sequence: TGTGCCAGCAAAGTTAGAACCGGGGGGCGGGATACGCAGTATTTT.